The 5 T cell receptor beta chains presented below share a single source sample, sequenced in a study of immune reconstitution after stem cell transplant in scleroderma. From the RT-PCR reads, TCRdb called clonotypes with MiXCR, one entry per CDR3 protein. The sample has roughly 5,000 distinct CDR3 sequences, roughly 8% seen once. Sample acquisition took place before or after autologous hematopoietic stem cell transplantation (not recorded which). These receptors all come from a male donor with systemic sclerosis.

This clonotype occurred a few times. The J gene is TRBJ1-2, the V gene TRBV30, with D possibly TRBD1 on 5 matching bases. This CDR3 has 16 residues. The V gene lost 0 bases and the J gene lost 3 bases, with 17 bases spanning the gap. Germline V lookup: CDR1 GTSNPN, CDR2 SVGIG (reference sequence). CDR3 nucleotide sequence: TGTGCCTGGAGTGTTATCGGGCAGGGAGTCGACTATGGCTACACCTTC. Protein: CAWSVIGQGVDYGYTF.

A few counts support this clonotype. The V gene is TRBV20-1, the J gene TRBJ2-7; 10 nucleotides agree with TRBD2. This CDR3 has 16 residues. Germline CDR1 is DFQATT and CDR2 is SNEGSKA (reference sequence). Trimming cost V 0 bases and J 2 bases; bases outside gene matches: 7. In DNA, the CDR3 is TGCAGTGCTAGAGATTTAGGACTAGCGGATCCCTACGAGCAGTACTTC. Translated: CSARDLGLADPYEQYF.

This clonotype has only a few counts. The chain links TRBV10-3 to TRBJ2-3, with 7 bases identical to TRBD1. This CDR3 has 14 residues. Trimming at V came to 2 bases and at J to 1 base, leaving 0 bases not matched to a gene. CDR1 is ENHRY and CDR2 is SYGVKD in the germline V gene. The CDR3 region is CAISETGGTDTQYF. The CDR3 nucleotides read TGTGCCATCAGTGAGACAGGGGGCACAGATACGCAGTATTTT.

This clonotype appeared a few times. This chain connects TRBV5-5 to TRBJ2-1; no clear D. CDR3 length: 12 amino acids. V was clipped by 3 bases and J by 9 bases, with 10 bases between them. The germline V gene encodes CDR1 SGHKS and CDR2 YYEKEE (reference sequence). CDR3 residues: CASSSLGGEQFF. The DNA of the CDR3 is TGTGCCAGCAGCTCGCTAGGCGGTGAGCAGTTCTTC.

The chain links TRBV5-1 to TRBJ2-7, with a tentative D call TRBD1 (5 bases). This CDR3 has 15 amino acids. CDR1 SGHRS and CDR2 YFSETQ come from the germline V gene. The ends were cut back, 0 bases at V and 2 bases at J, with 12 bases in the middle. The CDR3 DNA reads as TGCGCCAGCAGCTTGGGGGGCGACCGACCCTACGAGCAGTACTTC. This gives the protein CASSLGGDRPYEQYF.